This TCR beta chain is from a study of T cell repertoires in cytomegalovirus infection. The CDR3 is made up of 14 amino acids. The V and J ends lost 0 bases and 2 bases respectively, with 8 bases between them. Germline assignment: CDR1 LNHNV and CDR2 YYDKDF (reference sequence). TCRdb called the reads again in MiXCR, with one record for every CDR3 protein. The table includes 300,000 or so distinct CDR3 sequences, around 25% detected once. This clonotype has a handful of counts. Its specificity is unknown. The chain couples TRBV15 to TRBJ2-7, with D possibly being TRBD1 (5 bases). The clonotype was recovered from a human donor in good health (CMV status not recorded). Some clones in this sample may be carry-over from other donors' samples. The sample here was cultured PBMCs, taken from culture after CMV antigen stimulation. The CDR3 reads CATSRDRGTYEQYF. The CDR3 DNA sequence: TGTGCCACCAGCAGAGATAGGGGAACCTACGAGCAGTACTTC.